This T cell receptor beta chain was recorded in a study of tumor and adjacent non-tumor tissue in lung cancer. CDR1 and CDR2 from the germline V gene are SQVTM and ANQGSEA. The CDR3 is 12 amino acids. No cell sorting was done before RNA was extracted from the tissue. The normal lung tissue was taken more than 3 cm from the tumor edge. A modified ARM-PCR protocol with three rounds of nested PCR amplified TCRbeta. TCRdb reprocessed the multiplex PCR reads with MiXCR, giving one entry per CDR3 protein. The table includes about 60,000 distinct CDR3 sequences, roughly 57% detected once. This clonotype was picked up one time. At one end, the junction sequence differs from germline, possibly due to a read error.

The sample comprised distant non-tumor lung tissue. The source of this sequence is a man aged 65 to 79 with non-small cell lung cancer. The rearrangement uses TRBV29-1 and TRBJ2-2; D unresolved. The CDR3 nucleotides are TGCAGCGTTCCCACGTACACCCGGGAGCTGTTTTTT. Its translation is CSVPTYTRELFF.